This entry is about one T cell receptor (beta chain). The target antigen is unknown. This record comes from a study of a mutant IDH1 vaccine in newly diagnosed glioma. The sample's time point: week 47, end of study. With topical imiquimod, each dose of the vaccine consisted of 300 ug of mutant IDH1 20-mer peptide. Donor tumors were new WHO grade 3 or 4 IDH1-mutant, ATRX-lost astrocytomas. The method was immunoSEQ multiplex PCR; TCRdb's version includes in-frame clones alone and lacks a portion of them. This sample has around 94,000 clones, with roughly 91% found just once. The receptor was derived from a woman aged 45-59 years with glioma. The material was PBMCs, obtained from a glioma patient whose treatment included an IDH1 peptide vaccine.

CDR3 nucleotides: TGTGCCAGTAGTATAGGGACTAGCGGGAGTGCAAGAGAGTTCTTC. This sequence encodes CASSIGTSGSAREFF. This rearrangement joins TRBV19 to TRBJ2-1, with 13 bases matching TRBD2. Germline-derived CDR1 and CDR2 are LNHDA and SQIVND (reference sequence). This CDR3 is 15 amino acids long. Trimming cost V 1 base and J 14 bases; bases outside gene matches: 8.